This T cell receptor beta chain comes out of a study of siplizumab effects on memory and regulatory T cells. Here immunoSEQ multiplex PCR was the method, and the copy in TCRdb shows in-frame clones only, minus some. The sample has about 120,000 clones; roughly 92% are singletons. Trimming stripped 6 bases from V and 7 bases from J, with 12 bases between. CDR3 length: 12 amino acids. Germline loops: CDR1 MNHNS, CDR2 SASEGT. The receptor comes from a human donor in good health. This chain uses TRBV6-1 with TRBJ1-2; TRBD1 is a possible D gene (6 bases). Source material: CD4+ T cells sorted from blood. CDR3 loop: CASSDNRVGYTF. In nucleotides, the CDR3 is TGTGCCAGCAGCGATAACAGGGTTGGCTACACCTTC.